One and the same sample provided the 10 T cell receptor beta chains below, sequenced in a study of OX40 agonist ivuxolimab in advanced cancers. The table came from immunoSEQ multiplex PCR; TCRdb's copy has only in-frame clones and leaves some out. The sample includes tens of thousands of clones, about 80% of them seen just once. The material sequenced was CD4+ or CD8+ T cells sorted from blood, taken in a trial of the OX40 agonist ivuxolimab. The receptors come from an adult with an advanced solid tumor such as melanoma, head and neck, liver or kidney cancer.

This clone showed up just a few times. This CDR3 is CASSPEGARTRGEQYF. The CDR3 nucleotides read TGTGCCAGCAGCCCGGAAGGGGCTAGGACCCGGGGTGAGCAGTACTTC. The chain combines TRBV9 with TRBJ2-7; D is tentatively TRBD1 or TRBD2 (5 bases each). This CDR3 has 16 residues. The germline gives CDR1 SGDLS, CDR2 YYNGEE. Trimming took off 4 bases at V and 7 bases at J, with 24 bases between the two ends.

This rearrangement joins TRBV2 to TRBJ2-1; D unclear. CDR3 length equals 17 residues. Germline CDR1 and CDR2: SNHLY and FYNNEI. V lost 4 bases to trimming and J lost 4 bases, with 20 bases between them. The CDR3 nucleotides read TGTGCCAGCAGTGGGCCTTCTGGCCAGGTCCTATACAATGAGCAGTTCTTC. It encodes CASSGPSGQVLYNEQFF.

The chain combines TRBV2 with TRBJ1-2; no reliable D call. Germline values: CDR1 SNHLY, CDR2 FYNNEI. The CDR3 covers 13 residues. V was pared by 5 bases and J by 3 bases, with 10 bases between. The CDR3 DNA is TGTGCCAGCAGTTATCGATCGGACTATGGCTACACCTTC. Protein: CASSYRSDYGYTF. The whole variable domain, filled in from reference TRBV2 and TRBJ1-2, reads EPEVTQTPSHQVTQMGQEVILRCVPISNHLYFYWYRQILGQKVEFLVSFYNNEISEKSEIFDDQFSVERPDGSNFTLKIRSTKLEDSAMYFCASSYRSDYGYTFGSGTRLTVV.

V is TRBV6-5 and J is TRBJ1-5; perhaps TRBD1 as D (6 bases). The CDR3 covers 14 residues. With 6 bases removed from V and 3 bases from J, the gap between germline ends came to 12 bases. The germline V gene has CDR1 MNHEY and CDR2 SVGAGI. Written as DNA, the CDR3 is TGTGCCAGCAGCCACGACAGGTTCAATCAGCCCCAGCATTTT. Amino acid sequence: CASSHDRFNQPQHF.

This chain connects TRBV18 to TRBJ1-2, with D tentatively TRBD1 (5 bases). This CDR3 spans 16 amino acids. V lost 3 bases and J lost 0, with 14 bases in between. Germline V gene lookup returns CDR1 KGHSH and CDR2 LQKENI. This CDR3 is CASSPQDMPTNYGYTF. DNA of the CDR3: TGTGCCAGCTCACCCCAGGACATGCCGACTAACTATGGCTACACCTTC.

V is TRBV12-5 and J is TRBJ2-1; 11 bases align to TRBD2. The CDR3 runs to 15 residues. The germline V gene encodes CDR1 LGHNT and CDR2 FRNRAP. V trimming: 0 bases; J trimming: 7 bases; junction bases outside the gene matches: 2. CDR3 loop: CASGLVPSGRNEQFF. CDR3 sequence (DNA): TGTGCTAGTGGTTTGGTCCCTAGCGGGAGGAATGAGCAGTTCTTC.

The rearrangement links TRBV5-8 to TRBJ1-4, with TRBD1 matching 11 bases. The CDR3 is made up of 15 amino acids. The germline gives CDR1 SGHTS, CDR2 YDEGEE. V lost 2 bases, J lost 5 bases, and 2 bases stayed unmatched. The CDR3 DNA sequence: TGTGCCAGCAGCTTAGGGGACAGGGGGAATGAAAAACTGTTTTTT. This sequence encodes CASSLGDRGNEKLFF.

This clone was seen a few times. The chain has TRBV18 and TRBJ2-7; maybe TRBD1 (6 bases). V was cut by 2 bases and J by 1 base, with 6 bases left in between. The CDR3 sequence is 13 residues long. Germline values: CDR1 KGHSH, CDR2 LQKENI. In DNA form, the CDR3 reads TGTGCCAGCTCACCAGGGACATCCTACGAGCAGTACTTC. Amino acids: CASSPGTSYEQYF.

The V gene is TRBV7-3, the J gene TRBJ2-5; perhaps TRBD1 as D (5 bases). This CDR3 has 14 residues. Germline V lookup: CDR1 SGHTA, CDR2 FQGTGA. V was pared by 5 bases and J by 1 base, with 11 bases between. CDR3 amino acids: CASSLTDSQETQYF. The CDR3 nucleotides read TGTGCCAGCAGCCTTACTGACAGCCAAGAGACCCAGTACTTC.

The V call is TRBV6-5, the J call TRBJ2-7, with D unresolved. This CDR3 spans 12 amino acids. Trimming left V 6 bases short and J 9 bases short, with 15 bases between. The V gene's germline CDR1 is MNHEY and CDR2 SVGAGI. CDR3: CASSLNKGRQYF. DNA for the CDR3: TGTGCCAGCAGCCTCAATAAGGGTAGGCAGTACTTC.